One sample yielded the 17 T cell receptor beta chains listed below, sequenced in a study of blood T cell repertoires in COVID-19. This table comes from immunoSEQ multiplex PCR, and its TCRdb copy is limited to in-frame clones, with some not included. Among more than 60,000 clones listed, roughly 85% were seen once. The material sequenced was peripheral blood. The receptors stem from a human donor in a cohort sampled during active COVID-19.

The table lists this clone with a few counts. CDR3 protein: CASSRDRDFGNTIYF. CDR3 nucleotide sequence: TGTGCCAGCAGCCGGGACAGGGATTTTGGAAACACCATATATTTT. The V and J genes are TRBV9 and TRBJ1-3, with TRBD1 matching 9 bases. V shed 4 bases and J 3 bases; nucleotides not matched to a gene: 5. The CDR3 consists of 15 residues. Per germline, CDR1 SGDLS and CDR2 YYNGEE.

This rearrangement joins TRBV19 to TRBJ1-3; the D is unclear. This CDR3 comprises 15 residues. CDR1 is LNHDA, CDR2 SQIVND, per germline (reference sequence). V lost 4 bases to trimming and J lost 6 bases, with 16 bases between them. In DNA form, the CDR3 reads TGTGCCAGTAGTAACCCGGGTTGGCGCGAAAACACCATATATTTT. Protein: CASSNPGWRENTIYF. The entire variable domain, with the rest obtained from reference TRBV19 and TRBJ1-3, is as follows: DGGITQSPKYLFRKEGQNVTLSCEQNLNHDAMYWYRQDPGQGLRLIYYSQIVNDFQKGDIAEGYSVSREKKESFPLTVTSAQKNPTAFYLCASSNPGWRENTIYFGEGSWLTVV.

The rearrangement joins TRBV7-7 to TRBJ1-2, with 8 bases matching TRBD1. The CDR3 totals 17 residues. CDR1 and CDR2 (germline): SSHAT, FNYEAQ (reference sequence). V was clipped by 5 bases and J by 6 bases; unmatched bases: 17. The CDR3: CASSVFSVQGVRDGYTF. The CDR3 DNA reads as TGTGCCAGCAGCGTCTTTTCGGTACAGGGGGTAAGGGATGGCTACACCTTC. The variable domain in full, completed from reference TRBV7-7 and TRBJ1-2, reads GAGVSQSPRYKVTKRGQDVTLRCDPISSHATLYWYQQALGQGPEFLTYFNYEAQPDKSGLPSDRFSAERPEGSISTLTIQRTEQRDSAMYRCASSVFSVQGVRDGYTFGSGTRLTVV.

This clone came up once. This sample includes further DNA sequences coding for the same CDR3. This rearrangement joins TRBV5-1 to TRBJ2-2; the D gene is possibly TRBD1 (5 bases). The CDR3 consists of 14 residues. V was trimmed by 2 bases and J by 1 base, leaving 6 bases between them. Germline assignment: CDR1 SGHRS and CDR2 YFSETQ. CDR3 sequence (DNA): TGCGCCAGCAGCTTAGGACAGAACACCGGGGAGCTGTTTTTT. This codes for CASSLGQNTGELFF.

The chain uses TRBV3-1 (or the pseudogene TRBV3-2) and TRBJ1-1, with D uncertain. Germline lookup yields CDR1 LGHDT and CDR2 YNNKEL (reference sequence). V was clipped by 3 bases and J by 6 bases, with 11 bases between them. CDR3 length: 13 residues. The CDR3, as DNA: TGTGCCAGCAGCCAGCAAGGTGGGCCTGAAGCTTTCTTT. Protein sequence: CASSQQGGPEAFF.

This rearrangement joins TRBV7-9 to TRBJ2-5, with 9 bases matching TRBD2. The V and J ends lost 2 bases and 5 bases, in that order; junction bases with no gene match: 3. The CDR3 consists of 14 residues. Germline V gives CDR1 SEHNR, CDR2 FQNEAQ (reference sequence). The CDR3 sequence: CASSLLAGMETQYF. The CDR3 bases are TGTGCCAGCAGCTTACTAGCGGGGATGGAGACCCAGTACTTC.

This chain uses TRBV7-9 with TRBJ1-6, with 7 bases identical to TRBD1. CDR1 is SEHNR and CDR2 is FQNEAQ in the germline V gene (reference sequence). V lost 3 bases to trimming and J lost 7 bases; unmatched junction nucleotides: 3. This CDR3 comprises 14 residues. CDR3 bases: TGTGCCAGCAGCTTTTCAGGGGGAAATTCACCCCTCCACTTT. This sequence encodes CASSFSGGNSPLHF. The entire variable domain, with the rest obtained from reference TRBV7-9 and TRBJ1-6, is as follows: DTGVSQNPRHKITKRGQNVTFRCDPISEHNRLYWYRQTLGQGPEFLTYFQNEAQLEKSRLLSDRFSAERPKGSFSTLEIQRTEQGDSAMYLCASSFSGGNSPLHFGNGTRLTVT.

The genes are TRBV19 and TRBJ2-7; 7 bases agree with TRBD1. Germline V CDR1 and CDR2: LNHDA, SQIVND (reference sequence). The CDR3 consists of 14 residues. Germline trimming cut 6 bases from V and 6 bases from J; bases unmatched to any gene: 11. In nucleotides, the CDR3 is TGTGCCAGTAGGCCAGACAGGGCGAGCGCCGAGCAGTACTTC. Residues: CASRPDRASAEQYF.

The gene calls are TRBV2 and TRBJ2-7; 10 nucleotides agree with TRBD2. Germline CDR1 SNHLY, CDR2 FYNNEI. There are 14 residues in the CDR3. Losses at the gene ends were 2 bases for V and 5 bases for J; bases not matched to a gene: 3. CDR3 DNA sequence: TGTGCCAGCAGTGAACTAGCGGGGGTGGACGAGCAGTACTTC. Its protein product is CASSELAGVDEQYF.

The chain has TRBV11-2 and TRBJ1-1; D is uncertain. Germline V CDR1 and CDR2: SGHAT, FQNNGV. The V end lost 1 base, the J end lost 3 bases, and 6 bases lay between the germline ends. The CDR3 length is 13 residues. CDR3 DNA sequence: TGTGCCAGCAGCTTAGCCGGGGACACTGAAGCTTTCTTT. It codes for CASSLAGDTEAFF.

J is TRBJ1-4 and V is TRBV7-2; TRBD1 agrees at 7 bases. CDR3 length equals 14 residues. The germline gives CDR1 SGHTA, CDR2 FQGNSA. Germline trimming cut 5 bases from V and 10 bases from J; bases unmatched to any gene: 10. DNA for the CDR3: TGTGCCAGCAGCGATCTTCGGGACAGCCGAAAACTGTTTTTT. Protein sequence: CASSDLRDSRKLFF.

This chain connects TRBV5-4 to TRBJ1-2; D may be TRBD1 (5 bases). The CDR3 has 13 amino acids. Germline V gene lookup returns CDR1 SGHNT and CDR2 YYREEE (reference sequence). Trimming cost V 3 bases and J 4 bases, with 10 bases left between them. This chain's CDR3 is CASSSDNLYGYTF. The CDR3 DNA reads as TGTGCCAGCAGCTCGGACAACCTCTATGGCTACACCTTC.

The sample holds one count of this clone. The gene calls are TRBV24-1 and TRBJ2-1, with 13 bases identical to TRBD2. The CDR3 length is 16 residues. J gave up 9 bases and V 5 bases, and 9 bases lay outside the gene matches. Germline CDR1 KGHDR, CDR2 SFDVKD. The CDR3 reads CATSGYTSGGAVEQFF. The CDR3 bases are TGTGCCACCAGTGGTTATACTAGCGGGGGGGCCGTTGAGCAGTTCTTC.

The V call is TRBV14, the J call TRBJ2-3, with TRBD1 matching 8 bases. The germline V gene has CDR1 SGHDN and CDR2 FVKESK. This CDR3 has 13 amino acids. Trimming cost V 7 bases and J 5 bases; bases outside gene matches: 5. CDR3 sequence: CASTQGAIDTQYF. For the CDR3, the DNA is TGTGCCAGCACCCAGGGGGCAATAGATACGCAGTATTTT.

This chain uses TRBV6-5 with TRBJ1-1, with D unresolved. This CDR3 region has 15 residues. V lost 6 bases to trimming and J lost 0 bases, with 14 bases between them. The germline gives CDR1 MNHEY, CDR2 SVGAGI. This CDR3 reads CASSRPLTLNTEAFF. CDR3 nucleotides: TGTGCCAGCAGCCGCCCCCTAACGTTGAACACTGAAGCTTTCTTT.

In its sample, this clone was seen once. The CDR3 nucleotides are TGTGCCTGGAGTACTACGGGCCCAGGGGCTTTCTTT. It is translated as CAWSTTGPGAFF. V usage is TRBV30 and J usage is TRBJ1-1; possible D gene TRBD1, 5 bases. This CDR3 spans 12 amino acids. With 2 bases removed from V and 11 bases from J, the gap between germline ends came to 15 bases. Germline CDR1 GTSNPN, CDR2 SVGIG (reference sequence). The full variable domain, in which reference TRBV30 and TRBJ1-1 provide the parts outside the CDR3, is SQTIHQWPATLVQPVGSPLSLECTVEGTSNPNLYWYRQAAGRGLQLLFYSVGIGQISSEVPQNLSASRPQDRQFILSSKKLLLSDSGFYLCAWSTTGPGAFFGQGTRLTVV.

The chain combines TRBV6-5 with TRBJ2-7; TRBD2 is a possible D gene (7 bases). Trimming stripped 2 bases from V and 2 bases from J, with 10 bases between. The germline gives CDR1 MNHEY, CDR2 SVGAGI. The CDR3 extends over 14 amino acids. CDR3 protein: CASSYAGAPYEQYF. For the CDR3, the DNA is TGTGCCAGCAGTTACGCGGGGGCGCCCTACGAGCAGTACTTC.